This T cell receptor beta chain emerged from a study of breast tumors, draining lymph nodes, adjacent tissues. Study outcomes and limitations: Tumor repertoires ranked between lymph nodes and nontumor tissue in diversity, with V and J gene preferences. The data were judged consistent with most tumor T cells coming from lymph node and expanding in tumor. Data only fit, rather than demonstrated, lymph node origin of most tumor T cells.

This clonotype was observed a single time. What it binds is not known. From the multiplex PCR reads, TCRdb called clonotypes with MiXCR, one entry per CDR3 protein. The repertoire holds tens of thousands of distinct CDR3 sequences, with around 40% as singletons. CDR1 is SGHTA, CDR2 FQGNSA, per germline. V lost 5 bases, J lost 11 bases, and 19 bases lay in between. CDR3 length: 14 amino acids. This chain links TRBV7-2 with TRBJ1-5, with D unclear. Sequenced material: breast tumor tissue. This TCR was sampled from a female donor with breast cancer. Some clones in this sample may be carry-over from other donors' samples. CDR3: CASSPSSYQETQHF. The CDR3 DNA reads TGTGCCAGCAGCCCTAGCAGTTACCAAGAGACCCAGCATTTT.